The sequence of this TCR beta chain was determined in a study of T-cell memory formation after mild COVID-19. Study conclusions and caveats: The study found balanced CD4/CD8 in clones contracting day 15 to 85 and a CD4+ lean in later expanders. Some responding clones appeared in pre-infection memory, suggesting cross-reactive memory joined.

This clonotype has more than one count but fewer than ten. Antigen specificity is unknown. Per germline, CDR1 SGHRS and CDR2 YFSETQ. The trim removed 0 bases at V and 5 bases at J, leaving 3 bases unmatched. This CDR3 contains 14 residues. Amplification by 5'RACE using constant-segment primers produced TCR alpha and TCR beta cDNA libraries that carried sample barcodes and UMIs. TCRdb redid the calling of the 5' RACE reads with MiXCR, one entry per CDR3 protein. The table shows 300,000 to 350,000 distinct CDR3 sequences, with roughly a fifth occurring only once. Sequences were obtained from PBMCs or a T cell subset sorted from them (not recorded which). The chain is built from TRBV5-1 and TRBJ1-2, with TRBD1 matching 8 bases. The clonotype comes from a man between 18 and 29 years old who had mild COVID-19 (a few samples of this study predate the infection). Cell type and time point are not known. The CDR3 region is CASSLGDRHYGYTF. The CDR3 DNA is TGCGCCAGCAGCTTGGGGGACAGGCATTATGGCTACACCTTC.